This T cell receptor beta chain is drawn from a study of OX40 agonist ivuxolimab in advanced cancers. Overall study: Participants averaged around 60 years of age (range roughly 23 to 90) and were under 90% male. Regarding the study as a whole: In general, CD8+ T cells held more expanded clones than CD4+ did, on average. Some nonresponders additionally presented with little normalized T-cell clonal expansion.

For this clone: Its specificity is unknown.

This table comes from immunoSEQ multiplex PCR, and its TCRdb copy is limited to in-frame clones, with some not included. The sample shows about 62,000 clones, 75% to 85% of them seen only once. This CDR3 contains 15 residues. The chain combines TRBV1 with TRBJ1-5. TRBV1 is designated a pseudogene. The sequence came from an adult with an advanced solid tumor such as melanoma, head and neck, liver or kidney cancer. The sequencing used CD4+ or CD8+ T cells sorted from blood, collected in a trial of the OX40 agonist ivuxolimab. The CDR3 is CTSSQGEGSNQPQHF. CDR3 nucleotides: TGCACCAGCAGCCAAGGTGAGGGGTCGAATCAGCCCCAGCATTTT.